This T cell receptor beta chain stems from a study of cytomegalovirus exposure and HLA in healthy donors (TCRdb year 2017). With regard to the full study: An earlier analysis of approximately 550 of the donors reported roughly 300 Gb of sequence data and about 100 million unique TCR beta sequences from approximately 180 million T cells. HLA typing covered class I and class II loci at four-digit resolution. The study profiled the T cell repertoires of hundreds of subjects by immunosequencing and related them to cytomegalovirus serostatus. Every discovery cohort repertoire had been produced on one sequencing platform. Besides the first cohort of around 670 subjects, a separate validation cohort made up of roughly 120 different subjects was used. A handful of DR-DQ haplotypes were handled as single units for association and clustering because linkage in the cohort was strong. Donor age, sex, ethnicity and CMV serostatus were collected together with the repertoire data. A later analysis re-analyzed previously published TCR beta repertoires from 666 donors and added high-resolution HLA genotyping to study TCR occurrence patterns. An earlier analysis of roughly 580 of the donors used high-throughput TCR beta sequencing to judge whether each TCR beta V gene segment behaved as functional or pseudogenic. Approximately 330 gigabases of sequencing data and 70 million to 100 million unique TCR sequences made up an early release that covered approximately 650 HLA-typed donors. The aim of the study was to test whether cataloging public T cell receptors could identify signatures of past pathogen exposure. Rather than using new phenotypic data, the later analysis identified candidate immune exposures from TCR beta sequences and from how often those sequences occurred across donors. The number of donors typed differed by locus, with about 629-630 for A, B, C, DRB1 and DQB1, roughly 520 for DQA1, nearly 610 for DPA1, and some 450 for DPB1. A later genetic analysis used genome-wide SNP genotypes for about 60% of the 666 donors, treating that subset as a discovery cohort. Across approximately 400 genotyped donors of the cohort, an average of about 240,000 unique TCR beta nucleotide sequences per donor were sequenced, and roughly 18% of those sequences were non-productive. Of the roughly 400 genotyped donors, less than 90% were placed in the genetic ancestry cluster associated with self-reported Caucasian donors. High-throughput TCR immunosequencing, statistical association of individual TCRs with disease status, and machine learning were combined to predict cytomegalovirus infection status. The research as a whole found: In vitro tests confirmed that a few of the cytomegalovirus-associated TCR beta chains recognize cytomegalovirus antigens. Correlated functional status among segregating V segments might reflect linkage disequilibrium, but an unknown experimental factor could not be ruled out. In a later analysis, the rate of TCR association differed among HLA loci, with DRB1 alleles having the most associated TCRs and HLA-C alleles having the fewest. Most TCR sequences were observed very rarely across donors, whereas some public TCRs were present in many individuals. Because HLA typing was missing for some donors at each locus, association tests included only the typed subset. In a later genetic analysis, fewer N-insertions in productive TCRs were reported among donors in an Asian-associated ancestry cluster than the approximately 710-donor mean. The study listed 164 TCR beta chains as associated with cytomegalovirus. The authors suggested that the approach could potentially be extended to other disease states and immunological phenotypes. A further reported finding was that TCR beta sequences accurately predicted the HLA-A and HLA-B alleles for most subjects in the first cohort. A group of highly shared sequence variants was considered likely to be a technical artifact of the sequencing pipeline. The cohort was sequenced for TCR beta chains only, and without alpha or paired-chain data the features that could be detected were limited. At a false discovery rate of 0.05, a later analysis linked around 15,000 TCR beta sequences to specific HLA alleles. Several of the top co-occurrence clusters appeared to be linked to parvovirus B19, influenza, CMV and Epstein-Barr virus, according to a later analysis. In a later analysis, HLA-associated TCR beta chains showed more clonal expansion and lower generation probabilities than non-associated chains that were equally common. Assigning TCR associations to individual alleles was difficult when HLA alleles, especially DR and DQ, strongly co-occurred. Sequencing depth was assumed to be roughly uniform across donors in the presence/absence analyses, though that assumption may not hold. Most CMV-associated TCR beta chains appeared to be HLA-restricted in a later analysis, and the HLA associations seemed to be driven largely by CMV exposure. CMV serostatus was the only immune exposure information available for the cohort. Because counts were too low, about 15 rarely observed V segments, including chromosome 9 orphons, were left out of the earlier analysis of some 600 of the donors. In a later genetic analysis, a missense DCLRE1C variant was associated with V-gene and J-gene trimming of TCR beta chains, and the association was replicated in an independent cohort. In an earlier analysis of over 550 of the donors, most TCR beta V segments were observed in productive rearrangements about 87% or about 30% of the time, broadly matching IMGT annotations. Some IMGT-functional V segments, including TRBV6-2 and TRBV6-3, could not be distinguished by the 87-base-pair reads and were therefore excluded. The classifier was reported to diagnose cytomegalovirus status with high specificity and sensitivity in both the original and validation cohorts.

The library was prepared using the immunoSEQ multiplex PCR assay. For the multiplex PCR, a mixture combining 60 forward primers for TCR Vbeta segments and 13 reverse primers for TCR Jbeta segments was used. The CDR3 region of rearranged TCR beta genes was amplified from genomic DNA with a multiplex PCR assay. The Illumina HiSeq System was used to sequence the amplified TCR beta libraries as 87-base-pair reads. As for the authors' bioinformatics: A later analysis tallied 75 million to 85 million unique TCR beta chains across the 666 repertoires, and about 10 million of those chains were shared by two or more donors. To remove PCR and sequencing errors, raw reads were error-corrected and collapsed into unique sequences using a nearest-neighbor algorithm that merged closely related sequences. To assign V, D and J gene segments, CDR3 sequences were aligned to IMGT reference sequences. For a sequence to be retained, a match of at least six nucleotides to both a V gene segment and a J gene segment was required. Rearrangements were classified as productive when the CDR3 lacked stop codons and remained in frame with V and J, and all other rearrangements were classified as non-productive. Following IMGT convention, CDR3 was defined as the stretch from the second conserved V-encoded cysteine up to the conserved J-encoded phenylalanine. The earlier analysis of some 550 of the donors excluded any sequence lacking an unambiguous match to a single V gene segment. An earlier analysis of fewer than 750 of the donors classified V segments as functional when productive rearrangements were above 56.7% and as segregating when the standard deviation between donors was above 5%. To diagnose cytomegalovirus status from the catalog of TCR beta chain sequences, a statistical classification framework was built. In a later analysis, V and J genes were assigned by comparing TCR nucleotide sequences against IMGT/GENE-DB human TR gene sequences. In a later analysis, CDR3 sequences and most-parsimonious VDJ recombination scenarios were assigned using the TCRdist pipeline. In a later analysis, every TCR beta chain was defined by the combination of its CDR3 amino acid sequence and its V-gene family, and reads without a unique V-gene family were dropped. To address suspected cross-contamination and a sequencing artifact, a later analysis removed a few hundred highly shared, low-generation-probability nucleotide sequences. In a later analysis, a clonal expansion index for each public chain was calculated from normalized within-repertoire ranks of inferred template counts. In a later analysis, generation probabilities were computed with a VDJ recombination model fitted to out-of-frame rearrangements, and the resulting probabilities were checked against IGoR. A later analysis scored TCR-TCR, TCR-HLA and TCR-CMV co-occurrence with hypergeometric tests, applying a repertoire-size bias correction to TCR pairs. To estimate false discovery rates, a later analysis permuted the HLA or CMV assignments 20 times. In a later analysis, co-occurring TCRs were grouped using DBSCAN, and TCRdist sequence similarity was added for clustering within HLA-allele-positive subsets. For co-occurrence clustering, repertoires with fewer than 30,000 or more than 120,000 public chains were excluded, along with roughly 5 repertoires with anomalous nucleotide sharing. TCRdb's version of the immuneACCESS table is confined to in-frame rearrangements and falls short of the full clone set. An unresolved V gene accounts for under half of the shortfall where checked; the remainder is of unknown origin. The V and J calls and clone size come from that table; D and trimming were worked out from the DNA. In this sample the table shows fewer than 250,000 clones, under 80% of which occur a single time. The top ten clonotypes cover 0.2% to 0.25% of the sample.

The cohort was made up of 666 healthy bone marrow donors. At the time of sampling, every cohort member was nominally healthy, though immune exposures that went unrecorded were likely present. The donor tested CMV seronegative, placing the donor among the 350 to 400 seronegative members of the cohort. Each donor provided a peripheral blood sample, and peripheral blood mononuclear cells were used for TCR beta sequencing. Genomic DNA was extracted from the blood cell samples with the Qiagen DNeasy Blood Extraction Kit. This clone was seen only once. Its binding antigen is unknown. At one boundary the junction diverges from the germline segment, which might be a read error. CDR1 and CDR2 (MNHNS, SASEGT) derive from the germline V gene. The CDR3 starts with the cysteine, ends with the phenylalanine, and has 15 residues. This entry keeps only the CDR3 DNA: 45 bases, framed from base 1.

The sample consisted of PBMCs. Recombination linked TRBV6-1 to TRBJ2-3; 9 central bases correspond to TRBD1. The TCR originated in a girl aged 2-9 years in good health and CMV-seronegative. The DNA sequence is as follows: TGTGCCAGCAGTGTCCGGGACAGGGTCGCAGATGCGCAGTATTTT. This gives the protein CASSVRDRVADAQYF.